This is a list of T cell receptor beta chains from one sample in a study of T cell responses to AZD1222 COVID-19 vaccine. The method was immunoSEQ multiplex PCR; TCRdb's version includes in-frame clones alone and lacks a portion of them. The sample includes 150,000 to 200,000 clones, approximately 93% seen only once; the top ten take approximately 0.97%. Specimen: peripheral blood, collected on day 0 of AZD1222 vaccination. These receptors came from an adult in good health. CDR3s include the opening cysteine and the closing phenylalanine or tryptophan. The D gene is left open where the match is weak. Size is stated for part of the rows, as once, few or many counts, or as a class when the clone is expanded.

>15|TRBJ1-2|TRBV5-1|NA|NA
TGCGCCAGCAGCTTGATGGACGGTGGATCCTATGGCTACACCTTC
CASSLMDGGSYGYTF
>16|TRBJ2-1|TRBV6-5|NA|NA
TGTGCCAGCAGTTACACACCTACCCTTGTGGGGAATGAGCAGTTCTTC
CASSYTPTLVGNEQFF
>16|TRBJ1-1|TRBV21-1|few|NA
TGTGCCAGCAGCCACCGCCCCCGGTCGGGGAACACTGAAGCTTTCTTT
CASSHRPRSGNTEAFF
>14|TRBJ1-1|TRBV5-1|NA|NA
TGCGCCAGCAGCTTGGCTAGAGCGAACACTGAAGCTTTCTTT
CASSLARANTEAFF
>8|TRBJ1-1|TRBV20-1|NA|NA
TGCAGTGCTGGGAGGGCTTTCTTT
CSAGRAFF
>11|TRBJ2-5|TRBV7-9|once|NA
TGTGCCAGCAGCCCAGAGGCCCCTACGCACTTC
CASSPEAPTHF
>16|TRBJ2-2|TRBV7-2|NA|TRBD1
TGTGCCAGCAGCTCCACCCGGGACAGGGTATCTGGGGAGCTGTTTTTT
CASSSTRDRVSGELFF
>13|TRBJ2-5|TRBV5-1|NA|TRBD2
TGCGCCAGCAGCTTAGCGGGGGGAGAGACCCAGTACTTC
CASSLAGGETQYF
>14|TRBJ2-7|TRBV5-1|NA|NA
TGCGCCAGCAGCGACGGAACGAACTCCTACGAGCAGTACTTC
CASSDGTNSYEQYF
>14|TRBJ2-7|TRBV19|NA|NA
TGTGCCAGTAGTATAGATCTTAACCCGTCCGAGCAGTACTTC
CASSIDLNPSEQYF
>15|TRBJ2-1|TRBV14|NA|TRBD2
TGTGCCAGCAGCCCGACTAGCGCTTCCTACAATGAGCAGTTCTTC
CASSPTSASYNEQFF
>14|TRBJ2-5|TRBV19|NA|NA
TGTGCCAGTAGTGAAGGTGGGGGGCAAGAGACCCAGTACTTC
CASSEGGGQETQYF
>14|TRBJ1-1|TRBV4-1|NA|TRBD1
TGCGCCAGCAGCCAAGGACAGGGTGAGACTGAAGCTTTCTTT
CASSQGQGETEAFF
>15|TRBJ1-5|TRBV4-1|NA|NA
TGCGCCAGCAGCCAAGGAGACAGGACCCACCAGCCCCAGCATTTT
CASSQGDRTHQPQHF
>15|TRBJ1-6|TRBV30|once|NA
TGTGCCTGGAGGGGAAAGACCTCCTATAATTCACCCCTCCACTTT
CAWRGKTSYNSPLHF
>13|TRBJ1-2|TRBV7-8|NA|NA
TGTGCCAGCAGCTTCGGGAGAGTCTATGGCTACACCTTC
CASSFGRVYGYTF
>14|TRBJ1-1|TRBV4-1|NA|NA
TGCGCCAGCAGACCCACGATTGGGCGGACTGAAGCTTTCTTT
CASRPTIGRTEAFF
>14|TRBJ2-7|TRBV7-2|NA|NA
TGTGCCAGCAGCTTAGCAGCAGGCCTCTACGAGCAGTACTTC
CASSLAAGLYEQYF
>15|TRBJ1-1|TRBV25-1|NA|NA
TGTGCCAGCAGTGAATACGAGGGAGGAAACACTGAAGCTTTCTTT
CASSEYEGGNTEAFF
>15|TRBJ1-1|TRBV6-5|NA|TRBD1
TGTGCCAGCAGCCCCCGACAGGGGGCGCGAACTGAAGCTTTCTTT
CASSPRQGARTEAFF
>14|TRBJ2-5|TRBV5-6|NA|TRBD2
TGTGCCAGCAGCAATGCGGGGGGGCTAAGGACCCAGTACTTC
CASSNAGGLRTQYF
>12|TRBJ1-2|TRBV12-3/TRBV12-4|NA|NA
TGTGCCAGCAGTTTACAGGGGCATGGCTACACCTTC
CASSLQGHGYTF